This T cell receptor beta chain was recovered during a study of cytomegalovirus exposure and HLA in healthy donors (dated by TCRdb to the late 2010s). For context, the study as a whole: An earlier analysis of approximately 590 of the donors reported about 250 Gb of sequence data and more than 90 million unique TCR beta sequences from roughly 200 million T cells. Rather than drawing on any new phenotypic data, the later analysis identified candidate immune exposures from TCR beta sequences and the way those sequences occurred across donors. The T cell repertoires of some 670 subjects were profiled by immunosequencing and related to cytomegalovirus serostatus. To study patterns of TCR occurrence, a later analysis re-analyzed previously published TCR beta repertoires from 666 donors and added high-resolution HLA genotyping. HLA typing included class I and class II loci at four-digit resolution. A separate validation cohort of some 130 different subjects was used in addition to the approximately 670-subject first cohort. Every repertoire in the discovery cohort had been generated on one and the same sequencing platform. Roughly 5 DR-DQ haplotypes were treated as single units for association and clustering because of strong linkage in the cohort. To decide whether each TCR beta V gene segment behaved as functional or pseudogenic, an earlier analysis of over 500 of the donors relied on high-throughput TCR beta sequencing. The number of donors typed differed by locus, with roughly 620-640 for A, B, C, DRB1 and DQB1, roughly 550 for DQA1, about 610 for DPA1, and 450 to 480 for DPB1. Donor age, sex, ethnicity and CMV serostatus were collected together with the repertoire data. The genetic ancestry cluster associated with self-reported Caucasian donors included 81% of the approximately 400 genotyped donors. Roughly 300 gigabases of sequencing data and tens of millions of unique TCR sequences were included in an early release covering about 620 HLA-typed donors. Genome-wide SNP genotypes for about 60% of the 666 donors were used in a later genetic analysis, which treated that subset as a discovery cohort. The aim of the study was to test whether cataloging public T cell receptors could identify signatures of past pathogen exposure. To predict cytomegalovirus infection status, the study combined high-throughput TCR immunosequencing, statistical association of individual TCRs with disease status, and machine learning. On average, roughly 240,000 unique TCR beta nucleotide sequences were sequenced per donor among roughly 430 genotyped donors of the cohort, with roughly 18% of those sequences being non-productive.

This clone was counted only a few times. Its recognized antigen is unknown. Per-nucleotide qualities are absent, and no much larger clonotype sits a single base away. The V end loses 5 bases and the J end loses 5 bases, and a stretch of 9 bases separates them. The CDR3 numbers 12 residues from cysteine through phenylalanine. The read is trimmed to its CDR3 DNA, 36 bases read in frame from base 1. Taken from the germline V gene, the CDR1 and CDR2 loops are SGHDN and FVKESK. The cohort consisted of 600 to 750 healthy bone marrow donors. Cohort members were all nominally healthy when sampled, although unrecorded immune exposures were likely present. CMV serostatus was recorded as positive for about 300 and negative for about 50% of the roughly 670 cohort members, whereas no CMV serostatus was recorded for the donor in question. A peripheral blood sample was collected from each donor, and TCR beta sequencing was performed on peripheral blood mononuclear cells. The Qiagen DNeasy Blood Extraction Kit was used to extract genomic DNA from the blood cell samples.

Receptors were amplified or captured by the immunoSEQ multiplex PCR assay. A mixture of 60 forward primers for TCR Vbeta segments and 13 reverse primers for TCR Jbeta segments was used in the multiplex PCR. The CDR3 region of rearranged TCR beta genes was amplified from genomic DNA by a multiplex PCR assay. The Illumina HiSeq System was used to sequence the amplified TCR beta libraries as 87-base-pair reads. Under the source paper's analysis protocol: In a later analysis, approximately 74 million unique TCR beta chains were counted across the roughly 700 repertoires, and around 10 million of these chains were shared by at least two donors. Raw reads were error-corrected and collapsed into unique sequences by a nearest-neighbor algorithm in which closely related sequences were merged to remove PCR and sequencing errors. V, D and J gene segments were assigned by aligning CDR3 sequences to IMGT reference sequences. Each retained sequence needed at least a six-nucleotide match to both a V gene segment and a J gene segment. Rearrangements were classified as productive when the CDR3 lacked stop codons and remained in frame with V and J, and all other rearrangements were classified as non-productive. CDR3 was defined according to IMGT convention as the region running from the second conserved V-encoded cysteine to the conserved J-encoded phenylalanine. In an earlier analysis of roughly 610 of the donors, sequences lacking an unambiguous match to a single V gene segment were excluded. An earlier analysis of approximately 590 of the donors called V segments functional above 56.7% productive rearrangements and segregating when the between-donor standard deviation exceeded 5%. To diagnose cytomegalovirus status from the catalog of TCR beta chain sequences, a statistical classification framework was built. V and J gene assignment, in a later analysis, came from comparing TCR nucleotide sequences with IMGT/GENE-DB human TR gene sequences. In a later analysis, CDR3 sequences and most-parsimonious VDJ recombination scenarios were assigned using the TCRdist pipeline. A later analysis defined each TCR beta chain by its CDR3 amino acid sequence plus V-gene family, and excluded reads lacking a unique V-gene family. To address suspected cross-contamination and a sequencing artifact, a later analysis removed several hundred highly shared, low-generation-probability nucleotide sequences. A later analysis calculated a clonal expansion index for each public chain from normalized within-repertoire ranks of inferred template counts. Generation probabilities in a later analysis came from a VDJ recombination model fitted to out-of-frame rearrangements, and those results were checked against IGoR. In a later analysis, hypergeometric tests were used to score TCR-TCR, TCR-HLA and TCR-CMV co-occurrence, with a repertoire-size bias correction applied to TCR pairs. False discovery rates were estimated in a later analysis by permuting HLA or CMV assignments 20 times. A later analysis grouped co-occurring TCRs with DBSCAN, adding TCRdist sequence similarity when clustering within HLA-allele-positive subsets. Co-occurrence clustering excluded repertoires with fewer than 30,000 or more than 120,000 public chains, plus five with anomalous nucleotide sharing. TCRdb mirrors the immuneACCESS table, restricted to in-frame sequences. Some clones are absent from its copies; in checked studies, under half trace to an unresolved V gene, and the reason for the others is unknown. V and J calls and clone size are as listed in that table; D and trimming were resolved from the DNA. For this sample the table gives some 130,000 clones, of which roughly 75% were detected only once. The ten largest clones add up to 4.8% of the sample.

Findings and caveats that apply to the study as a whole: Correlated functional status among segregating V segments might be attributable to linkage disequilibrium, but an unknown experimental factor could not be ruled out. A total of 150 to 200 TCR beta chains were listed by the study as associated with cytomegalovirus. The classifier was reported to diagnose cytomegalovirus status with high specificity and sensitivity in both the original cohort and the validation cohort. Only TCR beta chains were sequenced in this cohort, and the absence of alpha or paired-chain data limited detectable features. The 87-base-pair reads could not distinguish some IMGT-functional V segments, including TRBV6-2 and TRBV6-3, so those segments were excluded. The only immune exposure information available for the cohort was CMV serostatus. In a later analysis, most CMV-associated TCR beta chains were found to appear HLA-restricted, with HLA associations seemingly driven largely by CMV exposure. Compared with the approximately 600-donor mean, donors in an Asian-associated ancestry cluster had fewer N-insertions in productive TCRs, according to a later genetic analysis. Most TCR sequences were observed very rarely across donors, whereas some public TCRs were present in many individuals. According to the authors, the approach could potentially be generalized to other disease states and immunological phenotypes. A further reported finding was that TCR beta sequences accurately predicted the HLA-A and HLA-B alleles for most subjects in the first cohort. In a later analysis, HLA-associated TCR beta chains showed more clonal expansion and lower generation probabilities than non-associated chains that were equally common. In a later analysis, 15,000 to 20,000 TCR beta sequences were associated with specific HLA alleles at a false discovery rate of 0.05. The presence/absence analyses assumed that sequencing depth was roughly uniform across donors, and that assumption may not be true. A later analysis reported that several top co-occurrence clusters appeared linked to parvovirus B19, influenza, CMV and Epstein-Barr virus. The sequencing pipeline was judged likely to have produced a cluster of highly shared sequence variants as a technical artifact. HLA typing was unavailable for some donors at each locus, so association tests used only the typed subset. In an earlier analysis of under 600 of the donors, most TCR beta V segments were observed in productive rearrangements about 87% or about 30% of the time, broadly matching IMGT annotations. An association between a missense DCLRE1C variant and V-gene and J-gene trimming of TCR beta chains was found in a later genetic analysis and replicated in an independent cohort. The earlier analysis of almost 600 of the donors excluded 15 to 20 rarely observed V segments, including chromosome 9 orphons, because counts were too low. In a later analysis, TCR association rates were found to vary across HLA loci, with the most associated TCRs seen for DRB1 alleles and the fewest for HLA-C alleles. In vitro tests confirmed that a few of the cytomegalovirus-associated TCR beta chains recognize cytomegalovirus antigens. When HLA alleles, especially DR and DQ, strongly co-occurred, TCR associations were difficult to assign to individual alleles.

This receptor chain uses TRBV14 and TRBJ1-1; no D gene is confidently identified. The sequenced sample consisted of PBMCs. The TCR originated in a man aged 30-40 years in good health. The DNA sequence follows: TGTGCCAGCAGCTCCCAGTGGACTGAAGCTTTCTTT. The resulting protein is CASSSQWTEAFF.